This entry lists 24 T cell receptor beta chains sequenced from one sample in a study of control samples from healthy donors and cancer patients. Clones were sequenced by immunoSEQ multiplex PCR, and TCRdb holds only the in-frame ones, with some missing. The data contain about 120,000 clones, about nine tenths of them singletons. What was sequenced was blood. Receptors were obtained from a man aged 35 to 55 in good health.

In DNA form, the CDR3 reads TGTGCCAGCAGCAGGGATCCCACAGATACGCAGTATTTT. Translation gives CASSRDPTDTQYF. The chain is built from TRBV9 and TRBJ2-3; D gene unclear. CDR3 length: 13 amino acids. Germline V lookup: CDR1 SGDLS, CDR2 YYNGEE. With 4 bases removed from V and 2 bases from J, the gap between germline ends came to 8 bases.

The gene calls are TRBV21-1 and TRBJ2-5; TRBD2, the table's D call, was not compared with the DNA. TRBV21-1 is a recognized pseudogene. This CDR3 spans 16 amino acids. The CDR3 protein is CASNLFSVLFQETQYF. The CDR3 region has the DNA TGTGCCAGCAACCTTTTTAGCGTACTATTCCAAGAGACCCAGTACTTC.

V usage is TRBV10-3 and J usage is TRBJ2-7, with D possibly called TRBD1 or TRBD2 (5 bases each). The CDR3 has 14 residues. Germline CDR1 and CDR2: ENHRY and SYGVKD. The V gene lost 6 bases and the J gene lost 3 bases, with 15 bases spanning the gap. The CDR3 loop reads CAIRGTRVGYEQYF. In DNA form, the CDR3 reads TGTGCCATCAGGGGGACGAGGGTTGGCTACGAGCAGTACTTC.

The CDR3 loop reads CASSLDSIQETQYF. CDR3 DNA sequence: TGCGCCAGCAGCTTAGACAGTATACAAGAGACCCAGTACTTC. The chain links TRBV5-1 to TRBJ2-5; D may be TRBD1 (5 bases). Germline CDR1 and CDR2: SGHRS and YFSETQ. The CDR3 covers 14 residues. V was shortened by 2 bases and J by 2 bases, with 10 bases between the two germline ends.

The chain uses TRBV9 and TRBJ2-1; possibly TRBD1 for D (6 bases). V was pared by 2 bases and J by 4 bases, with 16 bases between. CDR3 size: 16 residues. The germline CDR1 and CDR2 sequences are SGDLS and YYNGEE. The CDR3 loop is CASSVRGVGAYNEQFF. CDR3 nucleotides: TGTGCCAGCAGCGTTCGAGGGGTGGGGGCTTACAATGAGCAGTTCTTC. Looking up the rest from reference TRBV9 and TRBJ2-1 gives the full variable domain: DSGVTQTPKHLITATGQRVTLRCSPRSGDLSVYWYQQSLDQGLQFLIQYYNGEERAKGNILERFSAQQFPDLHSELNLSSLELGDSALYFCASSVRGVGAYNEQFFGPGTRLTVL.

This rearrangement joins TRBV4-1 to TRBJ2-6, with 9 bases fitting TRBD2. This CDR3 has 18 residues. CDR1 is MGHRA and CDR2 is YSYEKL in the germline V gene. V dropped 3 bases and J dropped 2; count of bases not matched to a gene: 8. The CDR3 is CASSQDVAGGPGANVLTF. The CDR3 DNA reads TGCGCCAGCAGCCAGGACGTGGCGGGGGGGCCTGGGGCCAACGTCCTGACTTTC.

The chain uses TRBV13 and TRBJ1-2; D ambiguous. Between the trimmed V and J ends, which lost 5 bases and 8 bases, there was a span of 15 bases. Germline CDR1 and CDR2: PRHDT and FYEKMQ (reference sequence). The CDR3 totals 13 residues. In nucleotides, the CDR3 is TGTGCCAGCAGCATCCCGGCCGGAGACGGCTACACCTTC. It encodes CASSIPAGDGYTF.

A few counts support this clone. This rearrangement joins TRBV12-5 to TRBJ1-3; 7 bases agree with TRBD1. The germline CDR1 and CDR2 sequences are LGHNT and FRNRAP. This CDR3 is 14 amino acids long. V lost 8 bases, J lost 4 bases, and 8 bases stayed unmatched. The CDR3 reads CASIQGGTGNTIYF. The DNA of the CDR3 is TGTGCTAGTATCCAGGGGGGTACGGGAAACACCATATATTTT.

This rearrangement joins TRBV28 to TRBJ1-5, with 7 bases aligning to TRBD1. The V segment lost 5 bases and the J segment 7 bases; nucleotides outside the gene matches: 2. CDR1 is MDHEN and CDR2 is SYDVKM in the germline V gene. This CDR3 contains 12 residues. The CDR3 loop is CASSPGGQPQHF. In DNA form, the CDR3 reads TGTGCCAGCAGTCCAGGGGGACAGCCCCAGCATTTT.

This rearrangement joins TRBV6-2 or TRBV6-3 to TRBJ2-5; no clear D gene. The CDR3 is 13 amino acids. Germline values: CDR1 MNHEY, CDR2 SVGEGT. V shed 2 bases and J shed 5 bases, with 9 bases lying between them. As DNA, the CDR3 is TGTGCCAGCAGTTACGTACTGCTGGAGACCCAGTACTTC. The encoded protein is CASSYVLLETQYF.

The V and J genes are TRBV28 and TRBJ1-4; maybe TRBD1 (6 bases). The CDR3 extends over 16 amino acids. Germline V gene lookup returns CDR1 MDHEN and CDR2 SYDVKM. V was trimmed by 5 bases and J by 0 bases, leaving 13 bases between them. The CDR3 here is CASSRSGAATNEKLFF. CDR3 DNA: TGTGCCAGCAGTCGGTCGGGGGCCGCAACTAATGAAAAACTGTTTTTT.

The V call is TRBV7-9, the J call TRBJ2-6, with 9 positions matching TRBD1. J was trimmed by 3 bases and V by 6 bases; bases with no gene match: 15. CDR3 size: 19 residues. The germline CDR1 and CDR2 sequences are SEHNR and FQNEAQ (reference sequence). The CDR3 nucleotides read TGTGCCAGCAGATATGGTCCGGGACAGGGTTTGCTTGGGGCCAACGTCCTGACTTTC. The encoded protein is CASRYGPGQGLLGANVLTF.

This chain uses TRBV21-1 with TRBJ2-2; the D call TRBD1 from the table was never checked on the DNA. TRBV21-1 is noted as a pseudogene. CDR3 length: 13 amino acids. The CDR3 sequence: CASTPRGGGELFF. CDR3 DNA: TGTGCCAGCACCCCAAGGGGTGGCGGGGAGCTGTTTTTT.

The J gene is TRBJ2-5, the V gene TRBV20-1; D not resolved. The CDR3 covers 13 residues. V lost 3 bases to trimming and J lost 5 bases, with 13 bases between them. Per germline, CDR1 DFQATT and CDR2 SNEGSKA (reference sequence). The CDR3 loop is CSASKVHRETQYF. The CDR3, as DNA: TGCAGTGCTAGTAAGGTTCACCGTGAGACCCAGTACTTC.

The CDR3 region has the DNA TGTGCCAGTAGTAGCGGGGGGGCCTACAATGAGCAGTTCTTC. Translating it yields CASSSGGAYNEQFF. The J gene is TRBJ2-1, the V gene TRBV19; 9 bases are shared with TRBD2. The CDR3 is made up of 14 amino acids. The V and J ends lost 4 bases and 2 bases, in that order; junction bases with no gene match: 0. The V gene's germline CDR1 is LNHDA and CDR2 SQIVND (reference sequence).

The chain recombines TRBV11-2 with TRBJ2-3, with 8 bases that match TRBD2. J lost 0 bases, V lost 5 bases, and 10 bases had no gene match. Looked up from germline, CDR1 is SGHAT and CDR2 is FQNNGV. The CDR3 sequence is 17 residues long. The CDR3 is CASSPRGAGGSTDTQYF. The CDR3 DNA is TGTGCCAGCAGCCCGCGGGGGGCGGGGGGCAGCACAGATACGCAGTATTTT.

The chain carries TRBV24-1 and TRBJ2-3, with TRBD1 as a possible D gene (6 bases). V lost 1 base and J 1 base, leaving 11 bases between the germline ends. Per germline, CDR1 KGHDR and CDR2 SFDVKD. This CDR3 is 16 amino acids long. CDR3 nucleotide sequence: TGTGCCACCAGTGATTTTAGGGGGTCCCGCACAGATACGCAGTATTTT. Translating gives CATSDFRGSRTDTQYF.

The chain carries TRBV3-1 (or the pseudogene TRBV3-2) and TRBJ1-5; maybe TRBD1 (5 bases). Germline V gene data show CDR1 as LGHDT and CDR2 as YNNKEL (reference sequence). The CDR3 loop spans 20 amino acids. V lost 1 base and J lost 0, with 22 bases in between. CDR3 amino acids: CASSQAPEEGTLYSNQPQHF. As DNA, the CDR3 is TGTGCCAGCAGCCAAGCTCCAGAGGAGGGGACCCTTTATAGCAATCAGCCCCAGCATTTT.

This clone has just a few counts. V and J are TRBV14 and TRBJ2-7; no reliable D call. Between the trimmed V and J ends, which lost 0 bases and 9 bases, there was a span of 12 bases. The germline CDR1 and CDR2 sequences are SGHDN and FVKESK. The CDR3 extends over 13 amino acids. CDR3 coding DNA: TGTGCCAGCAGCCAAGATGGGCCTACGCGGCAGTACTTC. Protein product: CASSQDGPTRQYF. The whole variable domain, remainder taken from reference TRBV14 and TRBJ2-7, is EAGVTQFPSHSVIEKGQTVTLRCDPISGHDNLYWYRRVMGKEIKFLLHFVKESKQDESGMPNNRFLAERTGGTYSTLKVQPAELEDSGVYFCASSQDGPTRQYFGPGTRLTVT.

The chain joins TRBV25-1 to TRBJ1-5; 9 nucleotides match TRBD1. This CDR3 is 15 amino acids long. V lost 5 bases and J lost 6; bases outside the gene matches: 8. Germline loops: CDR1 MGHDK, CDR2 SYGVNS. Here the CDR3 DNA reads TGTGCCAGCAGTTCGACAGGGGGGAGCGGTCAGCCCCAGCATTTT. It is translated as CASSSTGGSGQPQHF.

This clone was observed a single time. The V call is TRBV2, the J call TRBJ2-3, with D possibly being TRBD1 (6 bases). V gave up 6 bases and J gave up 3 bases, with 16 bases separating them. The germline V gene encodes CDR1 SNHLY and CDR2 FYNNEI. This CDR3 region has 15 residues. The CDR3 DNA reads TGTGCCAGCAGAGTTACAGTAAGGGGGACAGATACGCAGTATTTT. Translating it yields CASRVTVRGTDTQYF. The complete variable domain, with remaining parts taken from reference TRBV2 and TRBJ2-3, reads EPEVTQTPSHQVTQMGQEVILRCVPISNHLYFYWYRQILGQKVEFLVSFYNNEISEKSEIFDDQFSVERPDGSNFTLKIRSTKLEDSAMYFCASRVTVRGTDTQYFGPGTRLTVL.

This chain connects TRBV7-2 to TRBJ1-5, with D possibly being TRBD1 (5 bases). The germline V gene has CDR1 SGHTA and CDR2 FQGNSA. V shed 5 bases and J shed 2 bases, with 13 bases lying between them. The CDR3 has 15 residues. The CDR3 region is CASSPKPGGNQPQHF. The CDR3 DNA follows: TGTGCCAGCAGCCCCAAACCGGGGGGCAATCAGCCCCAGCATTTT.

This chain links TRBV4-1 with TRBJ2-7, with unresolved D. Germline assignment: CDR1 MGHRA and CDR2 YSYEKL. V was cut by 1 base and J by 4 bases, with 11 bases left in between. The length of the CDR3 is 14 residues. The CDR3 reads CASSQGLHDYEQYF. CDR3 sequence (DNA): TGCGCCAGCAGCCAAGGACTGCACGATTACGAGCAGTACTTC.

The V gene is TRBV7-9, the J gene TRBJ1-2; D not certain. V lost 5 bases and J 4 bases, leaving 14 bases between the germline ends. Looked up from germline, CDR1 is SEHNR and CDR2 is FQNEAQ (reference sequence). The CDR3 sequence is 14 residues long. The CDR3 is CASSLPEIPYGYTF. The CDR3 DNA follows: TGTGCCAGCAGCCTTCCAGAGATTCCCTATGGCTACACCTTC. Full variable domain (rest looked up from reference TRBV7-9 and TRBJ1-2): DTGVSQNPRHKITKRGQNVTFRCDPISEHNRLYWYRQTLGQGPEFLTYFQNEAQLEKSRLLSDRFSAERPKGSFSTLEIQRTEQGDSAMYLCASSLPEIPYGYTFGSGTRLTVV.